A selection of T cell receptor beta chains follows, all from one sample in a study of blood T cells in healthy people across ages. One entry per CDR3 protein results from TCRdb running MiXCR on the 5' RACE reads. The profile shows 850,000 to 1,000,000 distinct CDR3 sequences, roughly 51% of them singletons. The sequencing sample was made of blood. These TCRs come from a woman aged 55 to 70 in good health. Each CDR3 is given with its conserved first and last residue.

V gene: TRBV5-1; J gene: TRBJ2-4; CDR3 protein: CASSLERGDIQYF
V gene: TRBV6-1; J gene: .; CDR3 protein: CASSVTGTGSREQYF
V gene: TRBV7-2; J gene: TRBJ2-4; CDR3 protein: CASSVQDVGIQYF
V gene: TRBV14; J gene: TRBJ2-5; CDR3 protein: CASSQDTAGGQETQYF
V gene: TRBV6-5; J gene: TRBJ2-4; CDR3 protein: CASSYTAYMAKNIQYF
V gene: TRBV7-9; J gene: TRBJ1-1; CDR3 protein: CASRNPRGDNTEAFF
V gene: TRBV4-1; J gene: TRBJ1-6; CDR3 protein: CASSQDQGSDSPLHF
V gene: TRBV5-1; J gene: TRBJ2-1; CDR3 protein: CASSPTSANNEQFF
V gene: TRBV5-8; J gene: TRBJ2-5; CDR3 protein: CAGASARALQETQYF
V gene: TRBV28; J gene: TRBJ1-1; CDR3 protein: CASSLMGRLNTEAFF
V gene: TRBV6-5; J gene: TRBJ1-2; CDR3 protein: CASSYEGQAGYGYTF
V gene: TRBV2; J gene: TRBJ2-7; CDR3 protein: CASAARRDRGYEQYF
V gene: TRBV5-1; J gene: TRBJ1-4; CDR3 protein: CASSLAPPGREKLFF
V gene: TRBV7-2; J gene: TRBJ1-1; CDR3 protein: CASRLGNVGTEAFF
V gene: TRBV4-2; J gene: TRBJ2-2; CDR3 protein: CASSQDRSTGELFF
V gene: TRBV25-1; J gene: .; CDR3 protein: CASSGSGTDYEQYF
V gene: TRBV14; J gene: TRBJ2-7; CDR3 protein: CASSPALWRGPYEQYF
V gene: TRBV27; J gene: TRBJ2-7; CDR3 protein: CASSREGTRGFEQYF
V gene: TRBV2; J gene: TRBJ1-5; CDR3 protein: CASSGQSPGQPQHF
V gene: TRBV14; J gene: TRBJ1-1; CDR3 protein: CASSQLRDTEAFF
V gene: TRBV10-2; J gene: TRBJ2-5; CDR3 protein: CASAGMGVRTQYF
V gene: TRBV6-5; J gene: TRBJ2-5; CDR3 protein: CASRWTGRLETQYF
V gene: TRBV9; J gene: TRBJ2-1; CDR3 protein: CASSAASGRNNEQFF
V gene: TRBV6-5; J gene: TRBJ2-3; CDR3 protein: CASSHSDDTQYF
V gene: TRBV5-6; J gene: .; CDR3 protein: CASSSGLAIHEQYF
V gene: TRBV4-1; J gene: TRBJ1-6; CDR3 protein: CASSRTGLNSPLHF
V gene: TRBV4-1; J gene: TRBJ2-4; CDR3 protein: CASCQEGSPKNIQYF